The TCR beta chain under discussion was sequenced for a study of identical twins. TCRdb re-derived calls from the 5' RACE reads in MiXCR, one entry per CDR3 protein. The sample shows roughly 1,500,000 distinct CDR3 sequences, 32% of them seen only once. Germline V lookup: CDR1 ENHRY, CDR2 SYGVKD. This CDR3 spans 16 amino acids. V lost 4 bases and J 0 bases, leaving 13 bases between the germline ends. Sequencing was carried out using cord blood. The chain employs TRBV10-3 and TRBJ2-1; no clear D gene. The receptor was derived from a newborn girl in good health. The CDR3 region has the DNA TGTGCCATCAGTGTCCTCGGGTCATACTCCTACAATGAGCAGTTCTTC. Translation gives CAISVLGSYSYNEQFF.